The rows below give T cell receptor beta chains drawn from one sample of a study of T-cell reconstitution after alpha-beta-depleted transplantation in children. TCRdb redid the calling of the PCR reads with MiXCR, one entry per CDR3 protein. Among approximately 50,000 distinct CDR3 sequences, 40% to 65% were seen once, and the ten largest hold 35% to 40%. Sample: peripheral blood, taken before TCRalphabeta/CD19-depleted stem cell transplant. The receptors originated from a boy under two years old with SCID, due to receive a stem cell transplant. Each CDR3 is given with its conserved first and last residue. Fields, in order: clone size, D gene, V gene, J gene, CDR3 protein, CDR3 DNA. The D gene is left open where the match is weak. Part of the rows lack a size; the others show once, few, many or a class for expanded clones.

once,TRBD2,TRBV28,TRBJ2-3,CASRGGGAGTDTQYF,TGTGCCAGCAGGGGCGGGGGGGCCGGCACAGATACGCAGTATTTT
.,.,TRBV7-9,TRBJ2-3,CASSSGTGDTQYF,TGTGCCAGCAGCTCCGGAACAGGAGATACGCAGTATTTT
.,.,TRBV6-1,TRBJ2-2,CASRESRGRNTGELFF,TGTGCCAGCAGGGAATCTCGGGGGAGGAACACCGGGGAGCTGTTTTTT
.,.,TRBV3-1,TRBJ2-5,CASSHSTEGRDETQYF,TGTGCCAGCAGCCACAGCACAGAAGGACGGGACGAGACCCAGTACTTC
.,.,TRBV28,TRBJ2-5,CASSPGAGLETQYF,TGTGCCAGCAGCCCCGGGGCCGGACTAGAGACCCAGTACTTC
.,TRBD1,TRBV5-1,TRBJ1-4,CASSKDREKLFF,TGCGCCAGCAGCAAGGACAGGGAGAAACTGTTTTTT
.,.,TRBV20-1,TRBJ1-1,CSARVGQSQAFF,TGCAGTGCTAGAGTCGGACAGAGTCAAGCTTTCTTT
.,.,TRBV29-1,TRBJ2-1,CSADEQFF,TGCAGCGCGGATGAGCAGTTCTTC
.,.,TRBV5-1,TRBJ2-3,CASSLRPGGEGDTQYF,TGCGCCAGCAGCTTGCGCCCCGGGGGCGAGGGAGATACGCAGTATTTT
.,TRBD1,TRBV5-1,TRBJ2-5,CASSPGQGKETQYF,TGCGCCAGCAGCCCGGGACAGGGGAAGGAGACCCAGTACTTC
few,.,TRBV5-1,TRBJ2-5,CASSLEGWGLQETQYF,TGCGCCAGCAGCTTGGAAGGGTGGGGACTGCAAGAGACCCAGTACTTC
many,TRBD2,TRBV20-1,TRBJ2-5,CSARDLAGEWETQYF,TGCAGTGCTAGAGACCTAGCGGGAGAATGGGAGACCCAGTACTTC
.,TRBD1,TRBV4-1,TRBJ2-7,CASSLRDSPYEQYF,TGCGCCAGCAGCCTAAGGGACAGCCCCTACGAGCAGTACTTC
.,TRBD2,TRBV20-1,TRBJ2-1,CSARDASGLEQFF,TGCAGTGCTAGAGACGCTAGCGGACTTGAGCAGTTCTTC
.,.,TRBV7-9,TRBJ2-4,CASTSSDSKNIQYF,TGTGCCAGCACCTCGTCAGACTCCAAAAACATTCAGTACTTC
.,.,TRBV5-1,TRBJ1-2,CASSLGQYGYTF,TGCGCCAGCAGCTTGGGACAATATGGCTACACCTTC
.,TRBD2,TRBV6-5,TRBJ2-3,CASSSWSGGRDTQYF,TGTGCCAGCAGTTCCTGGAGCGGGGGAAGAGATACGCAGTATTTT
.,.,TRBV20-1,TRBJ2-7,CSASSRDFYEQYF,TGCAGTGCTAGCTCCAGGGACTTTTACGAGCAGTACTTC
.,.,TRBV20-1,TRBJ1-1,CSARRGITTEAFF,TGCAGTGCTAGGCGGGGTATTACGACTGAAGCTTTCTTT
few,TRBD1,TRBV6-2/TRBV6-3,TRBJ2-2,CASSSYRGTGELFF,TGTGCCAGCAGTTCTTACAGGGGAACCGGGGAGCTGTTTTTT
.,.,TRBV19,TRBJ2-6,CASSRAGDRANVLTF,TGTGCCAGTAGCCGAGCTGGGGACAGGGCCAACGTCCTGACTTTC
.,.,TRBV20-1,TRBJ1-1,CSARVSRGTEAFF,TGCAGTGCTAGAGTATCTCGGGGCACTGAAGCTTTCTTT
few,.,TRBV7-2,TRBJ2-1,CASSLGSARNNEQFF,TGTGCCAGCAGCTTAGGGAGTGCCAGAAACAATGAGCAGTTCTTC
few,TRBD1,TRBV20-1,TRBJ1-1,CSANSQGSTEAFF,TGCAGTGCTAATTCACAGGGGTCCACTGAAGCTTTCTTT
many,TRBD2,TRBV20-1,TRBJ2-1,CSALAGGGSSSYNEQFF,TGCAGTGCCCTGGCTGGCGGGGGGTCGAGCTCCTACAATGAGCAGTTCTTC
.,TRBD1,TRBV20-1,TRBJ1-1,CSAREQGDDTEAFF,TGCAGTGCTAGAGAACAGGGGGATGACACTGAAGCTTTCTTT
.,TRBD1,TRBV5-1,TRBJ2-5,CASQRTGETQYF,TGCGCCAGCCAGAGGACAGGGGAGACCCAGTACTTC
few,.,TRBV6-1,TRBJ2-5,CASSDRGGRQETQYF,TGTGCCAGCAGTGATAGAGGGGGGCGACAAGAGACCCAGTACTTC
.,.,TRBV7-3,TRBJ2-2,CASSLTAGNTGELFF,TGTGCCAGCAGCTTAACCGCAGGAAACACCGGCGAGCTGTTTTTT
.,TRBD2,TRBV5-1,TRBJ2-1,CASSLLWSGGKNEQFF,TGCGCCAGCAGCTTACTTTGGAGCGGGGGGAAAAATGAGCAGTTCTTC
.,.,TRBV6-2/TRBV6-3,TRBJ2-7,CASGQGEQYF,TGTGCCAGCGGCCAAGGCGAGCAGTACTTC
.,TRBD2,TRBV24-1,TRBJ2-1,CATSDLAGDEQFF,TGTGCCACCAGTGACCTAGCGGGGGACGAGCAGTTCTTC
.,TRBD1,TRBV10-3,TRBJ1-1,CAISDPDRGGPEAFF,TGTGCCATCAGTGACCCAGACAGGGGAGGTCCTGAAGCTTTCTTT
.,.,TRBV5-1,TRBJ2-3,CASSPGEMGGLTQYF,TGCGCCAGCAGCCCGGGCGAGATGGGAGGCCTCACGCAGTATTTT
.,.,TRBV6-5,TRBJ2-7,CASSYLRGDEQYF,TGTGCCAGCAGTTACTTAAGAGGGGACGAGCAGTACTTC
.,TRBD1,TRBV5-1,TRBJ2-1,CASSGGQGGYNEQFF,TGCGCCAGCAGCGGGGGACAGGGAGGCTACAATGAGCAGTTCTTC
.,.,TRBV25-1,TRBJ1-2,CASSESAVLYGYTF,TGTGCCAGCAGTGAATCGGCGGTGCTCTATGGCTACACCTTC
.,.,TRBV24-1,TRBJ1-5,CATSWSGNQPQHF,TGTGCCACCAGTTGGTCCGGCAATCAGCCCCAGCATTTT
.,TRBD2,TRBV5-1,TRBJ2-1,CASSLGTSSYNEQFF,TGCGCCAGCAGCTTGGGGACTAGCTCCTACAATGAGCAGTTCTTC
.,TRBD2,TRBV28,TRBJ2-7,CASSLVGTSYEQYF,TGTGCCAGCAGTTTGGTCGGGACTAGCTACGAGCAGTACTTC
few,.,TRBV7-9,TRBJ2-1,CASSSTLTTRFF,TGTGCCAGCAGCTCCACCCTCACGACAAGGTTCTTC
.,TRBD1,TRBV29-1,TRBJ2-3,CSAAGTGASWSDTQYF,TGCAGCGCCGCGGGGACAGGGGCATCTTGGTCAGATACGCAGTATTTT
.,TRBD2,TRBV12-3/TRBV12-4,TRBJ2-1,CASIISTSGGHYNEQFF,TGTGCCAGCATTATATCGACTAGCGGGGGCCATTACAATGAGCAGTTCTTC
.,.,TRBV29-1,TRBJ2-1,CSVLGFYNEQFF,TGCAGCGTTTTAGGTTTCTACAATGAGCAGTTCTTC
few,.,TRBV6-5,TRBJ1-6,CASSYGRDSSPLHF,TGTGCCAGCAGTTACGGCAGGGACTCTTCACCCCTCCACTTT
.,.,TRBV2,TRBJ2-1,CASSVGAGEQFF,TGTGCCAGCAGTGTCGGGGCGGGTGAGCAGTTCTTC
.,TRBD1,TRBV27,TRBJ1-6,CASRDRGLGDSPLHF,TGTGCCAGCCGGGACAGGGGTCTCGGGGATTCACCCCTCCACTTT
.,TRBD1,TRBV7-2,TRBJ2-1,CASSLGFRGPSNEQFF,TGTGCCAGCAGCTTAGGGTTCAGGGGGCCCTCCAATGAGCAGTTCTTC
.,.,TRBV7-8,TRBJ2-4,CASSNLAAQNIQYF,TGTGCCAGCAGCAACCTCGCGGCCCAAAACATTCAGTACTTC
.,TRBD1,TRBV18,TRBJ2-1,CASSPLGQGSYNEQFF,TGTGCCAGCTCACCACTTGGACAGGGGTCGTACAATGAGCAGTTCTTC
.,.,TRBV6-5,TRBJ2-3,CASSYGEDDTQYF,TGTGCCAGCAGTTACGGAGAGGATGATACGCAGTATTTT